This T cell receptor beta chain appears in the sequencing data of a study of somatic mutations in cytotoxic T cells in rheumatoid arthritis. The overall study: In some cases, T-cell populations stained with V beta antibodies were flow-sorted at nearly 100% purity, and these included V beta1+ cells sequenced for TCRB.

TCRdb's table, derived via immunoSEQ multiplex PCR, lists solely in-frame clones and lacks some. The sample yields about 25,000 clones, 70% to 85% seen once. This clone turned up a few times. Its antigen remains unidentified. This CDR3 is 12 amino acids long. Looked up from germline, CDR1 is SEHNR and CDR2 is FQNEAQ (reference sequence). The germline V and J ends were trimmed by 7 bases and 7 bases, with 11 bases remaining between them. Overall study results and limits: Greater age accompanied higher CD8+ clonality in rheumatoid arthritis patients, a pattern that was absent in healthy controls. The clonality of CD8+ T cells was not significantly different between rheumatoid arthritis patients and age-matched healthy controls. The largest CD8+ clone made up over 20% of CD8+ cells in about an eighth of the 65 patients.

The sample consisted of CD8+ T cells sorted from blood. The clonotype comes from a woman between 18 and 29 years old in good health. This chain links TRBV7-9 with TRBJ2-1; D might be TRBD1 or TRBD2, each matching 6 bases. CDR3 amino acids: CASTSGANEQFF. The CDR3, as DNA: TGTGCCAGCACCTCGGGGGCGAATGAGCAGTTCTTC.